Each of the 6 T cell receptor beta chains below was sequenced from the same sample in a study of radiation and T cells in renal cell carcinoma (dated by TCRdb to 2019 to 2021). Interpreted using the paper, the time point label stands for: tumor resected at nephrectomy. Reading the label with the study, this specimen's treatment or condition is: 15 Gy SBRT to primary tumor, nephrectomy 4 weeks later. Library preparation used the immunoSEQ multiplex PCR assay. TCRdb stores this immuneACCESS table with in-frame sequences only. Part of the clones is absent; in the studies checked, under half of the shortfall reflects unresolved V genes, and no reason is known for the rest. The sample records around 19,000 clones, around 50% of which are singletons. The top ten clones comprise 10% to 15% of the sample. Source: tumor tissue, taken from a patient whose treatment included radiotherapy and nephrectomy. The receptors were sampled from a man between 50 and 59 years old with renal cell carcinoma.

This clone was counted once. The CDR3 sequence is CASSAAGIFNLGNTEAFF. DNA for the CDR3: TGCGCCAGCAGTGCGGCCGGGATATTCAACCTTGGGAACACTGAAGCTTTCTTT. This rearrangement joins TRBV10-1 to TRBJ1-1; D ambiguous. This CDR3 is 18 amino acids long. In germline, CDR1 is WNHNN, CDR2 SYGVQD (reference sequence). The ends were cut back, 4 bases at V and 1 base at J, with 22 bases in the middle.

The chain carries TRBV5-4 and TRBJ2-3; 13 bases match TRBD2. Trimming took 1 base from V and 4 from J; bases not matched to a gene: 9. There are 18 residues in the CDR3. The germline gives CDR1 SGHNT, CDR2 YYREEE (reference sequence). The chain's CDR3 is CASSLPLAGGRDPDTQYF. The DNA of the CDR3 is TGTGCCAGCAGCTTGCCACTAGCGGGGGGGAGGGACCCAGATACGCAGTATTTT.

The rearrangement links TRBV4-3 to TRBJ1-2, with 7 bases that match TRBD1. Germline V lookup: CDR1 LGHNA, CDR2 YSLEER. J lost 4 bases, V lost 0 bases, and 11 bases had no gene match. The CDR3 consists of 17 residues. Here the CDR3 reads CASSQDPRQGDIYGYTF. Here the CDR3 DNA reads TGCGCCAGCAGCCAAGATCCAAGACAGGGTGATATCTATGGCTACACCTTC.

J is TRBJ1-1 and V is TRBV7-2; no clear D gene. V lost 1 base, J lost 1 base, and 16 bases lay in between. Germline CDR1 is SGHTA and CDR2 is FQGNSA. The CDR3 is 17 amino acids. CDR3 DNA: TGTGCCAGCAGCTTAGTAGGTCTGGGTAATACGAACACTGAAGCTTTCTTT. It yields the protein CASSLVGLGNTNTEAFF.

The V gene is TRBV19, the J gene TRBJ1-1; no clear D. CDR1 LNHDA and CDR2 SQIVND come from the germline V gene (reference sequence). The CDR3 spans 13 residues. V lost 5 bases and J lost 1, with 8 bases in between. CDR3 region: CASSFTENTEAFF. The CDR3 nucleotides are TGTGCCAGTAGTTTTACAGAGAACACTGAAGCTTTCTTT.

The rearrangement joins TRBV6-6 to TRBJ2-7; TRBD1 is a possible D gene (6 bases). CDR1 is MNHNY, CDR2 SVGAGI, per germline (reference sequence). The CDR3 loop spans 14 amino acids. V dropped 2 bases and J dropped 5 bases, with 13 bases sitting between them. The CDR3, as DNA: TGTGCCAGCAGTTACAGGGCCGAGGGGGACGAGCAGTACTTC. Its protein is CASSYRAEGDEQYF.